This entry is about one TCR beta chain. There are many counts of this clonotype. The antigen it recognizes is unknown. Base qualities were left out, and no much larger clone turns up one base away. Data came from an Illumina HiSeq 2500. TCR beta libraries were prepared by quantitative 5'-RACE with molecular barcodes. Regarding the original processing steps: Disease-linked TCR variants were identified with a new computational method built on a probabilistic model of VDJ rearrangement. The public reads were reanalyzed by TCRdb: fastp trimming at Q25, MiXCR alignment, in-frame beta chains only. All rows with the same CDR3 protein become a single entry with the most common DNA and genes. What appears here as the V and J calls and clone size reflects TCRdb's work, not the paper's. The sample table records about 460,000 distinct CDR3 sequences; roughly 5% of these occur just once. Of the sample, roughly 3.5% falls within the top ten clones.

Trimming takes 2 bases from V and 0 bases from J, and the germline ends sit 11 bases apart. The germline V gene (reference sequence) specifies DFQATT as CDR1 and SNEGSKA as CDR2. From the cysteine up to the phenylalanine, the CDR3 has a length of 15 residues. Solely the CDR3 DNA is kept, with 45 bases framed from the first base. This sample stems from a study of CD8 T cells in ankylosing spondylitis (dated by TCRdb to 2016 to 2017). About the investigation overall: The study profiled T cell receptor beta repertoires in healthy donors and ankylosing spondylitis patients to find disease-linked TCR variants. In total, the full study cohort was made up of 100 to 140 healthy donors and roughly 27 ankylosing spondylitis patients. Peripheral blood was sampled, and synovial fluid was additionally collected from ankylosing spondylitis patients.

Results and caveats for the whole study, not just this receptor: Some of the motif variants had been reported before in the synovial fluid and blood of reactive arthritis patients, a finding that suggests common disease-initiation mechanisms. A TCR beta motif of eight highly homologous amino acid variants appeared characteristic of blood from ankylosing spondylitis patients. The disease-linked clones showed a CD8+ phenotype and occurred at relatively low frequencies in peripheral blood. Significant enrichment of the disease-linked clones was reported in matched synovial fluid samples from ankylosing spondylitis patients.

The V and J genes are TRBV20-1 and TRBJ2-4; the D gene is not confidently resolved. The specimen sequenced was blood, either unsorted or a sorted T cell fraction (not recorded which). This TCR derives from a male donor with ankylosing spondylitis. The nucleotide sequence reads as follows: TGCAGTGCTAGAAAGCGTATATTAGCCAAAAACATTCAGTACTTC. This yields the protein CSARKRILAKNIQYF.